The sample holds a few counts of the clone carrying this T cell receptor beta chain. This sample stems from a study of OX40 agonist ivuxolimab in advanced cancers. Study-level background: The study reported partial responses in three patients: one hepatocellular carcinoma, two cutaneous melanoma.

This table comes from immunoSEQ multiplex PCR, and its TCRdb copy is limited to in-frame clones, with some not included. The sample includes 65,000 to 80,000 clones, roughly 80% of them seen just once. Trimming shortened V by 6 bases and J by 9 bases, and 20 bases separated the two germline ends. The CDR3 is made up of 14 amino acids. Germline V gene data show CDR1 as GTSNPN and CDR2 as SVGIG (reference sequence). The clonotype comes from an adult with an advanced solid tumor such as melanoma, head and neck, liver or kidney cancer. The rearrangement uses TRBV30 and TRBJ2-2; a possible D gene is TRBD1 (6 bases). Source: CD4+ or CD8+ T cells sorted from blood, taken in a trial of the OX40 agonist ivuxolimab. The CDR3 DNA reads TGTGCCTGTCGACCCCGCTCAGGGACAAGGGAGCTGTTTTTT. Amino acids: CACRPRSGTRELFF.